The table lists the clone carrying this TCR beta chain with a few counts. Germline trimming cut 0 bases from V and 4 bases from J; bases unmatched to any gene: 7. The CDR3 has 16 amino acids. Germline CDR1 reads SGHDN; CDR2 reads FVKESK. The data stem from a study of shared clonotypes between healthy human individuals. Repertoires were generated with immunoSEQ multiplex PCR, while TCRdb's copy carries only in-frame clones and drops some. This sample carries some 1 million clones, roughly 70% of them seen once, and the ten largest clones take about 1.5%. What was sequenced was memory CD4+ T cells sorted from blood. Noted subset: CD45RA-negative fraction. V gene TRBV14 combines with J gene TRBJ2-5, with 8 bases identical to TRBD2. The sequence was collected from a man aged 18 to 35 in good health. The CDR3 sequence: CASSQDRGGFGETQYF. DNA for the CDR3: TGTGCCAGCAGCCAAGATCGGGGGGGGTTTGGAGAGACCCAGTACTTC.